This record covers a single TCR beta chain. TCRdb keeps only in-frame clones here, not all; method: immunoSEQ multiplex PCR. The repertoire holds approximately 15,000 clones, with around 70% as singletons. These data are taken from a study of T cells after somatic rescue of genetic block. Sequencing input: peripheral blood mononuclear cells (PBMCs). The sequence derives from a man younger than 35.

CDR3 sequence: CASSSPGQGFVYF. Written as DNA, the CDR3 is TGTGCCAGCAGCTCCCCGGGACAGGGATTTGTGTACTTC. The J gene is TRBJ2-7, the V gene TRBV7-9, with TRBD1 matching over 9 bases. V lost 4 bases to trimming and J lost 12 bases; unmatched junction nucleotides: 10. The CDR3 totals 13 residues. Germline CDR1 is SEHNR and CDR2 is FQNEAQ (reference sequence).